This T cell receptor (beta chain) appears in the sequencing data of a study of T cells in Graves' hyperthyroidism and ophthalmopathy. This clonotype appeared once. The investigators amplified TCR beta CDR3 regions from RNA transcripts. First-round RT-PCR targeting the TCR CDR3 was performed with the HTBI primer set. TCRdb itself ran the multiplex PCR reads through MiXCR, one entry per CDR3 protein. Of about 260,000 distinct CDR3 sequences in the sample, around 20% were seen once. The CDR3 is made up of 17 amino acids. Germline V gene lookup returns CDR1 SGHTA and CDR2 FQGNSA. The V end lost 2 bases, the J end lost 0 bases, and 14 bases lay between the germline ends.

The receptor's source is a man aged 25-45 years with Graves' ophthalmopathy. The chain employs TRBV7-2 and TRBJ1-3; D gene ambiguous. Material: blood. As DNA, the CDR3 is TGTGCCAGCAGCTTATCTCCCGGGATCCTCTCTGGAAACACCATATATTTT. Translation gives CASSLSPGILSGNTIYF. Full variable domain (remainder filled in from reference TRBV7-2 and TRBJ1-3): GAGVSQSPSNKVTEKGKDVELRCDPISGHTALYWYRQSLGQGLEFLIYFQGNSAPDKSGLPSDRFSAERTGGSVSTLTIQRTQQEDSAVYLCASSLSPGILSGNTIYFGEGSWLTVV.